This TCR beta chain was sequenced for a study of CD8+CD57+ T cells in acquired aplastic anemia. Study context: Across the sorted CD4+ and CD8+ cells, DNA amounts averaged roughly 3 ug.

General observations from the study: CD8+ Simpson's diversity in patients was not significantly different from that in controls.

This clonotype was detected many times. Its antigen is as yet unknown. Germline V gives CDR1 SGHNT, CDR2 YENEEA. This CDR3 region has 15 residues. Trimming left V 0 bases short and J 4 bases short, with 13 bases between. Individuals selected for sequencing had exhibited CD8+CD57+ cell expansion on flow cytometry. TCR beta VDJ combinations and CDR3 sequences were profiled from genomic DNA. In TCRdb, the reads were re-called with MiXCR into one record per CDR3 protein. The sample contains about 160,000 distinct CDR3 sequences, about 50% of which appear only once. The sequence was obtained from a human donor with aplastic anemia. The V and J genes are TRBV11-3 and TRBJ2-7, with unresolved D. The specimen was sorted CD4+, CD8+, or CD8+CD57+ T cells (not recorded which) from PBMCs. The CDR3 nucleotides are TGTGCCAGCAGCTTAGAGGGGATTGTAGGATACGAGCAGTACTTC. Protein product: CASSLEGIVGYEQYF.